Listed here are 20 T cell receptor beta chains from one sample, sequenced in a study of OX40 agonist ivuxolimab in advanced cancers. Libraries were prepared by immunoSEQ multiplex PCR; TCRdb keeps only in-frame clonotypes and omits some of them. The sample carries 90,000 to 100,000 clones, about 88% recorded once. The sequencing here drew on CD4+ or CD8+ T cells sorted from blood, taken in a trial of the OX40 agonist ivuxolimab. These receptors came from an adult with an advanced solid tumor such as melanoma, head and neck, liver or kidney cancer.

The chain links TRBV19 to TRBJ2-3, with TRBD2 identical over 10 bases. From germline, CDR1 is LNHDA and CDR2 SQIVND (reference sequence). V shed 5 bases, J shed 7 bases, and the junction held 6 bases outside the gene matches. This CDR3 comprises 14 residues. DNA of the CDR3: TGTGCCAGTAGTGAGGCTAGCGGGAGCAATACGCAGTATTTT. Translating it yields CASSEASGSNTQYF.

The chain joins TRBV6-5 to TRBJ1-6; 7 nucleotides line up with TRBD1. With 6 bases clipped from V and 5 bases from J, the junction kept 4 bases outside the gene matches. Germline V gene data show CDR1 as MNHEY and CDR2 as SVGAGI. This CDR3 is built from 14 residues. CDR3 amino acids: CASSLDRDNSPLHF. The CDR3 DNA follows: TGTGCCAGCAGCCTAGACAGGGATAATTCACCCCTCCACTTT.

This chain connects TRBV19 to TRBJ2-1, with 16 bases matching TRBD2. V lost 5 bases to trimming and J lost 8 bases; unmatched junction nucleotides: 12. CDR3 size: 18 residues. The germline CDR1 and CDR2 sequences are LNHDA and SQIVND (reference sequence). The CDR3 spells CASSPPGLAGGPGDEQFF. As DNA, the CDR3 is TGTGCCAGTAGTCCCCCGGGACTAGCGGGAGGGCCGGGGGATGAGCAGTTCTTC.

The chain recombines TRBV9 with TRBJ2-2, with 7 bases that match TRBD2. CDR3 length: 15 residues. With V trimmed by 7 bases and J by 6 bases, 12 bases remained unmatched. Germline V gene sequence: CDR1 SGDLS, CDR2 YYNGEE. As DNA, the CDR3 is TGTGCCAGCTCACGGGGGGTATCGTTTGCCGGGGAGCTGTTTTTT. This encodes CASSRGVSFAGELFF. Drawing the rest from reference TRBV9 and TRBJ2-2, the complete variable domain is DSGVTQTPKHLITATGQRVTLRCSPRSGDLSVYWYQQSLDQGLQFLIQYYNGEERAKGNILERFSAQQFPDLHSELNLSSLELGDSALYFCASSRGVSFAGELFFGEGSRLTVL.

The chain links TRBV28 to TRBJ1-2; tentatively, D is TRBD1 (6 bases). CDR1 and CDR2 (germline): MDHEN, SYDVKM. The CDR3 runs 14 residues. V lost 7 bases, J lost 2 bases, and 14 bases lay in between. CDR3 DNA sequence: TGTGCCAGCAACCGGGGGGGGCAGAACTATGGCTACACCTTC. Protein product: CASNRGGQNYGYTF.

The J gene is TRBJ2-1, the V gene TRBV2, with D possibly being TRBD1 or TRBD2 (6 bases each). Germline CDR1 SNHLY, CDR2 FYNNEI. Trimming shortened V by 6 bases and J by 9 bases, and 9 bases separated the two germline ends. The length of the CDR3 is 11 residues. The CDR3 coding sequence is TGTGCCAGCAGGGAGGGGGGTGAGCAGTTCTTC. This translates into CASREGGEQFF.

V usage is TRBV7-3 and J usage is TRBJ1-2, with TRBD1 matching 8 bases. After removal of 6 bases from V and 3 bases from J, the junction contained 9 bases not matched to a gene. CDR1 is SGHTA and CDR2 is FQGTGA in the germline V gene. CDR3 length: 15 amino acids. The CDR3 DNA is TGTGCCAGCAGTAATGGACAGGGAAGTTACTATGGCTACACCTTC. Its protein product is CASSNGQGSYYGYTF.

The chain recombines TRBV6-5 with TRBJ1-5; D is ambiguous. The CDR3 has 13 residues. Germline CDR1 is MNHEY and CDR2 is SVGAGI. V lost 6 bases to trimming and J lost 5 bases, with 11 bases between them. The DNA for the CDR3 is TGTGCCAGCAGCCCCGACACCTATCAGCCCCAGCATTTT. This gives the protein CASSPDTYQPQHF.

This chain connects TRBV6-5 to TRBJ1-1; the D gene is possibly TRBD1 (6 bases). The CDR3 spans 13 residues. The germline V and J ends were trimmed by 11 bases and 1 base, with 14 bases remaining between them. Germline-derived CDR1 and CDR2 are MNHEY and SVGAGI. The CDR3 region is CAAGHTKNTEAFF. CDR3 coding DNA: TGTGCCGCGGGACATACCAAGAACACTGAAGCTTTCTTT.

Concerning this clone: The identical CDR3 is also encoded by other nucleotide sequences in the sample. The chain combines TRBV29-1 with TRBJ1-1, with 7 positions matching TRBD1. Germline assignment: CDR1 SQVTM and CDR2 ANQGSEA. This CDR3 is 13 amino acids long. The CDR3 protein is CSVLTGYLDEAFF. CDR3 DNA: TGCAGTGTGTTGACAGGGTATCTTGATGAAGCTTTCTTT.

By frequency in the sample, this clone is medium-sized (0.01 to 0.1%). The rearrangement links TRBV27 to TRBJ1-6; 7 bases agree with TRBD1. The CDR3 is 15 amino acids. Germline V gene lookup returns CDR1 MNHEY and CDR2 SMNVEV (reference sequence). V trimming: 3 bases; J trimming: 10 bases; junction bases outside the gene matches: 9. In DNA form, the CDR3 reads TGTGCCAGCAGTTTCACGACAGGGTTACAATCACCCCTCCACTTT. Translated, it gives CASSFTTGLQSPLHF.

The J gene is TRBJ1-4, the V gene TRBV9, with D maybe TRBD1 (5 bases). This CDR3 region has 16 residues. V shed 6 bases and J shed 8 bases, with 23 bases lying between them. CDR1 is SGDLS and CDR2 is YYNGEE in the germline V gene. CDR3 sequence: CASTLGGEVLIEKLFF. DNA of the CDR3: TGTGCCAGCACCCTGGGGGGGGAGGTACTGATAGAAAAACTGTTTTTT.

This clone was seen a handful of times. The chain is built from TRBV7-2 and TRBJ2-2; no firm D call. This CDR3 has 14 residues. V shed 5 bases and J shed 5 bases, with 12 bases lying between them. Germline V gene sequence: CDR1 SGHTA, CDR2 FQGNSA. The CDR3 coding sequence is TGTGCCAGCAGCCCAGTTGTGAGAACCGGGGAGCTGTTTTTT. Protein sequence: CASSPVVRTGELFF.

This clone was seen a handful of times. V gene TRBV6-5 combines with J gene TRBJ1-2, with D tentatively TRBD1 (6 bases). This CDR3 comprises 13 residues. Germline V gene data show CDR1 as MNHEY and CDR2 as SVGAGI. Deletions cut 6 bases from V and 2 bases from J, with 10 bases between. The CDR3: CASSFTGNYGYTF. The DNA for the CDR3 is TGTGCCAGCAGCTTTACAGGGAACTATGGCTACACCTTC.

V is TRBV7-2 and J is TRBJ2-1; maybe TRBD2 (5 bases). The germline V gene has CDR1 SGHTA and CDR2 FQGNSA. The ends were cut back, 0 bases at V and 1 base at J, with 7 bases in the middle. There are 15 residues in the CDR3. CDR3 DNA: TGTGCCAGCAGCTTAGCGAGGGCTTCCTACAATGAGCAGTTCTTC. It is translated as CASSLARASYNEQFF.

This chain connects TRBV11-3 to TRBJ2-5, with TRBD1 matching 7 bases. The CDR3 sequence is 12 residues long. J was trimmed by 5 bases and V by 3 bases; bases with no gene match: 0. Looked up from germline, CDR1 is SGHNT and CDR2 is YENEEA. CDR3 coding DNA: TGTGCCAGCAGCTTCAGGGGGGAGACCCAGTACTTC. It codes for CASSFRGETQYF.

The rearrangement uses TRBV6-1 and TRBJ1-6, with D unclear. This CDR3 has 14 amino acids. CDR1 MNHNS and CDR2 SASEGT come from the germline V gene. Trimming removed 5 bases at V and 9 bases at J, with 14 bases between. The CDR3 DNA sequence: TGTGCCAGCAGTTATGGGAACACGCGTTCACCCCTCCACTTT. It codes for CASSYGNTRSPLHF.

The J gene is TRBJ2-1, the V gene TRBV19; 10 bases agree with TRBD2. CDR1 is LNHDA, CDR2 SQIVND, per germline (reference sequence). This CDR3 has 16 amino acids. V gave up 4 bases and J gave up 4 bases; unmatched junction bases: 7. This chain's CDR3 is CASSTGASGRYNEQFF. The CDR3 DNA sequence: TGTGCCAGTAGTACTGGGGCTAGCGGGAGATACAATGAGCAGTTCTTC.

The gene calls are TRBV5-1 and TRBJ2-1; unclear D gene. There are 14 residues in the CDR3. The germline V and J ends were trimmed by 0 bases and 1 base, with 5 bases remaining between them. Per the germline V gene, CDR1 is SGHRS and CDR2 is YFSETQ. The CDR3 reads CASSLGASYNEQFF. CDR3 nucleotide sequence: TGCGCCAGCAGCTTGGGGGCGTCCTACAATGAGCAGTTCTTC.

The chain uses TRBV6-4 and TRBJ2-2; D is perhaps TRBD2 (5 bases). The CDR3 consists of 16 residues. V lost 0 bases to trimming and J lost 1 base, with 9 bases between them. The germline V gene has CDR1 MRHNA and CDR2 SNTAGT. The CDR3 nucleotides read TGTGCCAGCAGTGACTCCGGGGTTCTGAACACCGGGGAGCTGTTTTTT. It translates to CASSDSGVLNTGELFF.